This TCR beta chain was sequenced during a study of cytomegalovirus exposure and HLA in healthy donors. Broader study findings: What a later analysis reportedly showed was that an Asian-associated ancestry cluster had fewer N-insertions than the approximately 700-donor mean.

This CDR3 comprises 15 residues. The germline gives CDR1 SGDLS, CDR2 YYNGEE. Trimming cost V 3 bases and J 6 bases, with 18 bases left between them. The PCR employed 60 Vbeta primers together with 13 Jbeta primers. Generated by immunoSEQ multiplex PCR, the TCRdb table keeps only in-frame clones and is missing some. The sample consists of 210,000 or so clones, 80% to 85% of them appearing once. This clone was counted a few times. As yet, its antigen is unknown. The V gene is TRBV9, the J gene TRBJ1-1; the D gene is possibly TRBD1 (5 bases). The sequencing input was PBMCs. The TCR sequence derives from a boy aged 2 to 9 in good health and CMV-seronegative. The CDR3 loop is CASSAPGMGLPEAFF. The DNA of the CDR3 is TGTGCCAGCAGCGCGCCAGGGATGGGGCTACCTGAAGCTTTCTTT.